The subject of this entry is one T cell receptor (beta chain). Antigen specificity is unknown. Every donor contributed roughly 10 milliliters of peripheral blood by blood draw. The data originate from a study of blood T cells in healthy people across ages. General study findings and limits: Older individuals had lower TCR beta diversity per million T cells (the decline was roughly linear).

The germline gives CDR1 MNHEY, CDR2 SMNVEV (reference sequence). This CDR3 has 15 residues. The V and J ends lost 3 bases and 9 bases, in that order; junction bases with no gene match: 6. Sample-barcoded 5' priming and a J-beta primer mix drove a second PCR of roughly 6 to 12 cycles. Through a template-switch adaptor with 12 random nucleotides, each cDNA molecule received a tag. TCRdb passed the 5' RACE reads through MiXCR, listing each CDR3 protein once. The table shows more than 1.4 million distinct CDR3 sequences, with 42% occurring only once. Sequenced input: blood. This clonotype originated in a woman between 18 and 29 years old in good health. The V gene is TRBV27, the J gene TRBJ2-1, with 12 bases lining up with TRBD2. CDR3 coding DNA: TGTGCCAGCAGTTTGCTAGCGGGGGGGCAAAGTGAGCAGTTCTTC. Protein: CASSLLAGGQSEQFF.